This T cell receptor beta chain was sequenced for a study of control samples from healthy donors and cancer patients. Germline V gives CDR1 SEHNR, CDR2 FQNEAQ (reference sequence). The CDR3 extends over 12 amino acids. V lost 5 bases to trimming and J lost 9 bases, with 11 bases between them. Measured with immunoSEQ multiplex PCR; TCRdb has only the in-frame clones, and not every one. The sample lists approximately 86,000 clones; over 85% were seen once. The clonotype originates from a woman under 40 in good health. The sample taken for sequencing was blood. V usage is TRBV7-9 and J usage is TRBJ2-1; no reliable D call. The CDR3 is CASSLPGGEQFF. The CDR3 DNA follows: TGTGCCAGCAGCCTACCTGGCGGTGAGCAGTTCTTC.